Listed below are T cell receptor beta chains from one sample, sequenced in a study of shared clonotypes between healthy human individuals. Method: immunoSEQ multiplex PCR; TCRdb's copy keeps in-frame clones and lacks some. The top ten clones hold roughly 13% of a sample with hundreds of thousands of clones, 75% to 85% of them seen once. Source material: PBMCs. Every receptor here comes from a woman aged 40 to 50 in good health. Some clones in this sample may be carry-over from other donors' samples. Both conserved end residues are part of each CDR3. Fields, in order: D gene, V gene, CDR3 length, J gene, clone size, CDR3 protein, CDR3 DNA. D genes are given only for firm matches. A row's size may be missing; if present it is once, few, many or a size class.

d_gene: TRBD2
v_gene: TRBV19
len: 14
j_gene: TRBJ2-1
abundance: -
CDR3aa: CAAKSGSDNNEQFF
CDR3nt: TGTGCCGCAAAAAGCGGGAGCGATAACAATGAGCAGTTCTTC

d_gene: TRBD1
v_gene: TRBV7-2
len: 15
j_gene: TRBJ2-7
abundance: -
CDR3aa: CASSPRTGTSYEQYF
CDR3nt: TGTGCCAGCAGCCCTAGGACAGGGACCTCCTACGAGCAGTACTTC

d_gene: -
v_gene: TRBV4-1
len: 16
j_gene: TRBJ1-5
abundance: -
CDR3aa: CASSLSQGLREEPQHF
CDR3nt: TGCGCCAGCAGCCTATCCCAGGGGCTTAGGGAGGAGCCCCAGCATTTT

d_gene: -
v_gene: TRBV28
len: 16
j_gene: TRBJ2-4
abundance: -
CDR3aa: CASSLLRGLAKNIQYF
CDR3nt: TGTGCCAGCAGTTTACTCCGGGGGCTAGCCAAAAACATTCAGTACTTC

d_gene: TRBD1
v_gene: TRBV6-6
len: 13
j_gene: TRBJ1-2
abundance: -
CDR3aa: CASSYYRGSLHTF
CDR3nt: TGTGCCAGCAGTTACTACAGGGGGTCGCTGCACACCTTC

d_gene: -
v_gene: TRBV25-1
len: 14
j_gene: TRBJ2-7
abundance: -
CDR3aa: CASSDSKGARWQYF
CDR3nt: TGTGCCAGCAGTGACAGTAAAGGGGCCAGGTGGCAGTACTTC

d_gene: TRBD2
v_gene: TRBV19
len: 17
j_gene: TRBJ2-7
abundance: -
CDR3aa: CASSILPGTSGSGEQYF
CDR3nt: TGTGCCAGTAGTATTCTCCCCGGGACTAGCGGGAGTGGAGAGCAGTACTTC

d_gene: TRBD2
v_gene: TRBV28
len: 16
j_gene: TRBJ2-7
abundance: -
CDR3aa: CASSSPASGASLEQYF
CDR3nt: TGTGCCAGCAGTTCCCCGGCAAGCGGGGCCTCCCTTGAGCAGTACTTC

d_gene: -
v_gene: TRBV28
len: 14
j_gene: TRBJ1-1
abundance: few
CDR3aa: CASSLQGERTEAFF
CDR3nt: TGTGCCAGCAGTTTACAGGGCGAGCGGACTGAAGCTTTCTTT

d_gene: -
v_gene: TRBV5-1
len: 13
j_gene: TRBJ2-1
abundance: many
CDR3aa: CASRVGEHNEQFF
CDR3nt: TGCGCCAGCAGAGTCGGCGAGCACAATGAGCAGTTCTTC

d_gene: TRBD2
v_gene: TRBV19
len: 16
j_gene: TRBJ2-5
abundance: -
CDR3aa: CASSIAVAGGQETQYF
CDR3nt: TGTGCCAGTAGTATTGCGGTAGCGGGAGGTCAAGAGACCCAGTACTTC

d_gene: TRBD1
v_gene: TRBV6-5
len: 13
j_gene: TRBJ2-7
abundance: -
CDR3aa: CASSQGQGDEQYF
CDR3nt: TGTGCCAGCAGTCAAGGACAGGGAGACGAGCAGTACTTC

d_gene: -
v_gene: TRBV30
len: 13
j_gene: TRBJ1-1
abundance: -
CDR3aa: CAWSVGGRTEAFF
CDR3nt: TGTGCCTGGAGTGTAGGAGGTAGAACTGAAGCTTTCTTT

d_gene: -
v_gene: TRBV5-5
len: 14
j_gene: TRBJ1-2
abundance: -
CDR3aa: CASSYPGTPGGYTF
CDR3nt: TGTGCCAGCAGCTACCCCGGGACTCCCGGCGGCTACACCTTC

d_gene: -
v_gene: TRBV6-1
len: 15
j_gene: TRBJ2-1
abundance: -
CDR3aa: CASSEQPSSYNEQFF
CDR3nt: TGTGCCAGCAGTGAACAGCCCAGCTCCTACAATGAGCAGTTCTTC

d_gene: -
v_gene: TRBV28
len: 12
j_gene: TRBJ1-2
abundance: few
CDR3aa: CASSKWGLGYTF
CDR3nt: TGTGCCAGCAGTAAATGGGGGCTTGGCTACACCTTC

d_gene: -
v_gene: TRBV30
len: 11
j_gene: TRBJ2-7
abundance: -
CDR3aa: CAWRSSYEQYF
CDR3nt: TGTGCCTGGAGATCGAGCTACGAGCAGTACTTC

d_gene: TRBD2
v_gene: TRBV6-5
len: 15
j_gene: TRBJ2-1
abundance: -
CDR3aa: CASSYVAGVGNEQFF
CDR3nt: TGTGCCAGCAGTTACGTGGCGGGAGTTGGCAATGAGCAGTTCTTC

d_gene: -
v_gene: TRBV6-5
len: 13
j_gene: TRBJ2-3
abundance: -
CDR3aa: CAASLGSEDTQYF
CDR3nt: TGTGCCGCCAGCCTAGGAAGCGAGGATACGCAGTATTTT

d_gene: TRBD1
v_gene: TRBV9
len: 14
j_gene: TRBJ1-1
abundance: -
CDR3aa: CASSRQGGQAEAFF
CDR3nt: TGTGCCAGCAGTAGACAGGGTGGCCAGGCTGAAGCTTTCTTT

d_gene: -
v_gene: TRBV12-1
len: 11
j_gene: TRBJ2-7
abundance: -
CDR3aa: CASRYRYEQYF
CDR3nt: TGTGCCAGCAGATACCGTTACGAGCAGTACTTC

d_gene: -
v_gene: TRBV7-9
len: 13
j_gene: TRBJ1-1
abundance: -
CDR3aa: CASSPWRNTEAFF
CDR3nt: TGTGCCAGCAGCCCCTGGAGGAACACTGAAGCTTTCTTT

d_gene: TRBD1
v_gene: TRBV5-6
len: 17
j_gene: TRBJ1-2
abundance: -
CDR3aa: CASSSRDRGGISYGYTF
CDR3nt: TGTGCCAGCAGCTCTCGGGACAGGGGAGGGATCAGCTATGGCTACACCTTC

d_gene: TRBD1
v_gene: TRBV28
len: 14
j_gene: TRBJ1-2
abundance: -
CDR3aa: CASSLGTGIYGYTF
CDR3nt: TGTGCCAGCAGTCTGGGGACAGGCATCTATGGCTACACCTTC

d_gene: TRBD1
v_gene: TRBV6-5
len: 15
j_gene: TRBJ1-2
abundance: few
CDR3aa: CASNRAGQGDYGYTF
CDR3nt: TGTGCCAGCAATCGCGCCGGACAGGGTGACTATGGCTACACCTTC

d_gene: -
v_gene: TRBV5-5
len: 10
j_gene: TRBJ1-5
abundance: few
CDR3aa: CASSLGPQHF
CDR3nt: TGTGCCAGCAGCTTGGGGCCCCAGCATTTT

d_gene: -
v_gene: TRBV7-2
len: 12
j_gene: TRBJ1-3
abundance: -
CDR3aa: CASSLFGNTIYF
CDR3nt: TGTGCCAGCAGCTTATTTGGCAACACCATATATTTT

d_gene: TRBD1
v_gene: TRBV6-5
len: 13
j_gene: TRBJ1-2
abundance: once
CDR3aa: CASRDSGGSGYTF
CDR3nt: TGTGCCAGCAGGGACTCAGGGGGAAGCGGCTACACCTTC

d_gene: -
v_gene: TRBV6-1
len: 15
j_gene: TRBJ1-2
abundance: -
CDR3aa: CASSEAEDINYGYTF
CDR3nt: TGTGCCAGCAGTGAAGCAGAAGACATCAACTATGGCTACACCTTC

d_gene: TRBD2
v_gene: TRBV11-2
len: 13
j_gene: TRBJ2-1
abundance: once
CDR3aa: CASTRLAWNEQFF
CDR3nt: TGTGCCAGCACTCGACTAGCGTGGAATGAGCAGTTCTTC

d_gene: TRBD1
v_gene: TRBV7-3
len: 15
j_gene: TRBJ2-2
abundance: -
CDR3aa: CASSSDRANTGELFF
CDR3nt: TGTGCCAGCAGTTCCGACAGGGCCAACACCGGGGAGCTGTTTTTT

d_gene: -
v_gene: TRBV18
len: 14
j_gene: TRBJ2-7
abundance: few
CDR3aa: CASSLQGEGYEQYF
CDR3nt: TGTGCCAGCTCTCTGCAGGGGGAGGGATACGAGCAGTACTTC

d_gene: -
v_gene: TRBV5-1
len: 13
j_gene: TRBJ2-1
abundance: -
CDR3aa: CASSLGWGNEQFF
CDR3nt: TGCGCCAGCAGCCTGGGTTGGGGCAATGAGCAGTTCTTC

d_gene: TRBD1
v_gene: TRBV5-4
len: 14
j_gene: TRBJ2-5
abundance: many
CDR3aa: CASSLGDREETQYF
CDR3nt: TGTGCCAGCAGCTTGGGGGACAGAGAAGAGACCCAGTACTTC

d_gene: -
v_gene: TRBV7-9
len: 13
j_gene: TRBJ2-1
abundance: -
CDR3aa: CASSLTGSNEQFF
CDR3nt: TGTGCCAGCAGCTTAACCGGGAGCAATGAGCAGTTCTTC

d_gene: -
v_gene: TRBV19
len: 18
j_gene: TRBJ1-3
abundance: -
CDR3aa: CASRQTGGAGYSGNTIYF
CDR3nt: TGTGCCAGTAGACAAACAGGCGGTGCGGGGTATTCTGGAAACACCATATATTTT

d_gene: -
v_gene: TRBV10-3
len: 16
j_gene: TRBJ2-1
abundance: -
CDR3aa: CAISDPLRHSGNEQFF
CDR3nt: TGTGCCATCAGTGACCCCCTAAGACATTCTGGCAATGAGCAGTTCTTC